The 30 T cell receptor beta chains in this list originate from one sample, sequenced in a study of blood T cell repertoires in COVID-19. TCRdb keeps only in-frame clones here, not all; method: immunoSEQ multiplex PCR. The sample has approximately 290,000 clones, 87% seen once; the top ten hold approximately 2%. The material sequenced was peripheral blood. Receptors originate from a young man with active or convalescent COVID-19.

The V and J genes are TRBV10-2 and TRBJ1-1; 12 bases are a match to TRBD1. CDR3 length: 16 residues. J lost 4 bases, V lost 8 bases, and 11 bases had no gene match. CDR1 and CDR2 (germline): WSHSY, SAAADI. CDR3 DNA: TGCGCCAGCTTGGGACAGGGGGCGCAGGGTTTCACTGAAGCTTTCTTT. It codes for CASLGQGAQGFTEAFF.

DNA for the CDR3: TGTGCCAGCAGCCCAGTGCTTAGCGGGGAACAGCCCCAGCATTTT. This translates into CASSPVLSGEQPQHF. This chain uses TRBV27 with TRBJ1-5; D gene ambiguous. Deletions cut 6 bases from V and 7 bases from J, with 19 bases between. The germline gives CDR1 MNHEY, CDR2 SMNVEV (reference sequence). CDR3 length: 15 residues.

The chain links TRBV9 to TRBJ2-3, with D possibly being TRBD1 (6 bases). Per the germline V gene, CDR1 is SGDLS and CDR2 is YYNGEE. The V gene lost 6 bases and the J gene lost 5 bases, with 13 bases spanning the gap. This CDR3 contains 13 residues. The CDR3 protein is CASTPQQGDTQYF. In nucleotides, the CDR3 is TGTGCCAGCACACCGCAACAGGGAGATACGCAGTATTTT. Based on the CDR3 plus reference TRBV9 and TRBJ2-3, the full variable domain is DSGVTQTPKHLITATGQRVTLRCSPRSGDLSVYWYQQSLDQGLQFLIQYYNGEERAKGNILERFSAQQFPDLHSELNLSSLELGDSALYFCASTPQQGDTQYFGPGTRLTVL.

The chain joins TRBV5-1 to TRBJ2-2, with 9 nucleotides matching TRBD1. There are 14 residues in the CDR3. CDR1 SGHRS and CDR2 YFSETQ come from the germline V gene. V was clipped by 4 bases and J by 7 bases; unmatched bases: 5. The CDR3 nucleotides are TGCGCCAGCAGCAGGGGACAGGGCAGCGGGGAGCTGTTTTTT. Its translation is CASSRGQGSGELFF.

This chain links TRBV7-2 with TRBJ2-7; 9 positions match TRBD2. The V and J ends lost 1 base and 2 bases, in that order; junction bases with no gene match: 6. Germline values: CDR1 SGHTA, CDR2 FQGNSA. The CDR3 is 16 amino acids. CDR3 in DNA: TGTGCCAGCAGCTTAGAACCTCTAGCGGGGACCTACGAGCAGTACTTC. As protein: CASSLEPLAGTYEQYF.

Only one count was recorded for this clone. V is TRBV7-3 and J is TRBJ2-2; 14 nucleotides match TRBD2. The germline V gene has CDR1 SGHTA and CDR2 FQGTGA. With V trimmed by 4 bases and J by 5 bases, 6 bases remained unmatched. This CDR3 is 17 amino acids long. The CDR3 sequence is CASSSVGLAGVTGELFF. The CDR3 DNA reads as TGTGCCAGCAGCTCAGTGGGACTAGCGGGAGTAACCGGGGAGCTGTTTTTT.

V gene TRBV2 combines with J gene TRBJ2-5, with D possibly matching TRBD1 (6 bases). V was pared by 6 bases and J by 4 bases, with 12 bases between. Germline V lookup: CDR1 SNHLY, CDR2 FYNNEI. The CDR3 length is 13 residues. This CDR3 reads CASSRDTAETQYF. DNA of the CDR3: TGTGCCAGCAGCCGGGACACTGCAGAGACCCAGTACTTC. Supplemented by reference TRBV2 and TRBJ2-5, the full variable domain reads EPEVTQTPSHQVTQMGQEVILRCVPISNHLYFYWYRQILGQKVEFLVSFYNNEISEKSEIFDDQFSVERPDGSNFTLKIRSTKLEDSAMYFCASSRDTAETQYFGPGTRLLVL.

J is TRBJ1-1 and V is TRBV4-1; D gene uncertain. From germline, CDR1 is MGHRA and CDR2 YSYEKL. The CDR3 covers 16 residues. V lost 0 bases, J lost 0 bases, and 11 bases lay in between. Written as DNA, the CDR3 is TGCGCCAGCAGCCAAGATCTCGGACTCATGAACACTGAAGCTTTCTTT. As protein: CASSQDLGLMNTEAFF.

CDR3 nucleotides: TGCGCCAGCAGCCCGCTGGACAGGGGGCGGGACGAGCAGTACTTC. Translated, it gives CASSPLDRGRDEQYF. The rearrangement uses TRBV5-1 and TRBJ2-7; 11 bases line up with TRBD1. The CDR3 consists of 15 residues. With 4 bases clipped from V and 5 bases from J, the junction kept 8 bases outside the gene matches. In germline, CDR1 is SGHRS, CDR2 YFSETQ.

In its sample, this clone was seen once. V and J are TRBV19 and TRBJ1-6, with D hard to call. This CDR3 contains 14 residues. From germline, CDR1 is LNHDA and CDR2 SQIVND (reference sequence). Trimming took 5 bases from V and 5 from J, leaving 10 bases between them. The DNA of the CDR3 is TGTGCCAGTAGTCCTTTCGGGGATAATTCACCCCTCCACTTT. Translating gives CASSPFGDNSPLHF.

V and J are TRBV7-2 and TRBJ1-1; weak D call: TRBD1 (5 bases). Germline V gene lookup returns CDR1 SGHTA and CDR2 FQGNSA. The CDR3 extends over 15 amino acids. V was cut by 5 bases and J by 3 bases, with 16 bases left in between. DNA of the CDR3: TGTGCCAGCAGCCCCATCGGTAGGGGTTACACTGAAGCTTTCTTT. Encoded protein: CASSPIGRGYTEAFF.

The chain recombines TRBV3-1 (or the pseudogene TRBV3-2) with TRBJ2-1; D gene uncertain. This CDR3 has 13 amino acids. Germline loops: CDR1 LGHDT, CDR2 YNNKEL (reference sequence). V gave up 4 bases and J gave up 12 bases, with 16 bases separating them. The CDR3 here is CASSLSTASGQFF. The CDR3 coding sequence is TGTGCCAGCAGCCTATCCACTGCCTCCGGGCAGTTCTTC.

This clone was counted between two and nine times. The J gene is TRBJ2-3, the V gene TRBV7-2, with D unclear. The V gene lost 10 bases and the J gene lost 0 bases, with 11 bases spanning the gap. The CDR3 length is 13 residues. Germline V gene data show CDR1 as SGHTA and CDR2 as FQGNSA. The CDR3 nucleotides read TGTGCCACCCTTGTACTTAGCACAGATACGCAGTATTTT. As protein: CATLVLSTDTQYF.

The CDR3 is CASHRTGTVYGYTF. CDR3 DNA: TGTGCCAGCCATAGAACCGGGACAGTATATGGCTACACCTTC. The chain carries TRBV6-6 and TRBJ1-2, with 7 bases that match TRBD1. Germline CDR1 MNHNY, CDR2 SVGAGI (reference sequence). The CDR3 has 14 amino acids. V lost 8 bases to trimming and J lost 5 bases; unmatched junction nucleotides: 11.

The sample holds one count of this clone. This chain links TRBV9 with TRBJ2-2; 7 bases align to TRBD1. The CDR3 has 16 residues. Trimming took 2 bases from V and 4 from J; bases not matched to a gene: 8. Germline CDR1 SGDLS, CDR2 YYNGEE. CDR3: CASSVSGGLGTGELFF. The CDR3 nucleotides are TGTGCCAGCAGCGTTTCAGGGGGATTGGGCACCGGGGAGCTGTTTTTT.

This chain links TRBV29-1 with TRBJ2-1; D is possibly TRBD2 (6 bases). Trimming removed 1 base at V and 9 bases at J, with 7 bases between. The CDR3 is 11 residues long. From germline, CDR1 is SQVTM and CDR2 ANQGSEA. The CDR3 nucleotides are TGCAGCGTTGAAGGGAGGGTTGAGCAGTTCTTC. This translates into CSVEGRVEQFF.

The CDR3 protein is CASSVRGTNTGELFF. CDR3 nucleotide sequence: TGTGCCAGCAGCGTACGGGGGACGAACACCGGGGAGCTGTTTTTT. V usage is TRBV9 and J usage is TRBJ2-2; D is possibly TRBD2 (6 bases). V shed 1 base and J shed 0 bases, with 7 bases lying between them. Per germline, CDR1 SGDLS and CDR2 YYNGEE. There are 15 residues in the CDR3.

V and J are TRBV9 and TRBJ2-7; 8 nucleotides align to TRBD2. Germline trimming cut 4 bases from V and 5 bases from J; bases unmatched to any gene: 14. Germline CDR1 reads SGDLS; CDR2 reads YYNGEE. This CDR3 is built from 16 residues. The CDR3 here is CASSPHLDLGGDEQYF. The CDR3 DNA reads TGTGCCAGCAGCCCCCACCTGGACCTCGGGGGGGACGAGCAGTACTTC. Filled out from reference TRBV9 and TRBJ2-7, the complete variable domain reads DSGVTQTPKHLITATGQRVTLRCSPRSGDLSVYWYQQSLDQGLQFLIQYYNGEERAKGNILERFSAQQFPDLHSELNLSSLELGDSALYFCASSPHLDLGGDEQYFGPGTRLTVT.

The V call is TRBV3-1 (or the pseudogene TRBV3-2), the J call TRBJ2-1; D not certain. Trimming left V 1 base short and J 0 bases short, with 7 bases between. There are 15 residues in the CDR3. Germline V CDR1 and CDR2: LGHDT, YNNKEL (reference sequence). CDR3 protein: CASSQGGNSYNEQFF. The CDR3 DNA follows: TGTGCCAGCAGCCAAGGAGGAAACTCCTACAATGAGCAGTTCTTC.

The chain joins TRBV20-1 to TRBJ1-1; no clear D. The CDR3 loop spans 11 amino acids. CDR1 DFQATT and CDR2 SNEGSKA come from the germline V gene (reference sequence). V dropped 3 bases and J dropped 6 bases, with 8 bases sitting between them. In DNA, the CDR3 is TGCAGTGCTAGGGGCAACTCTGAAGCTTTCTTT. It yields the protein CSARGNSEAFF.

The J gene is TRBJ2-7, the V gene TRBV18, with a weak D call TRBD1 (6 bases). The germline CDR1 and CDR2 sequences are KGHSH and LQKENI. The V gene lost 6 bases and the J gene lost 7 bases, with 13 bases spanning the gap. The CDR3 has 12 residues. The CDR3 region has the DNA TGTGCCAGCTCCCCGACAGGTCGGGAGCAGTACTTC. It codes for CASSPTGREQYF.

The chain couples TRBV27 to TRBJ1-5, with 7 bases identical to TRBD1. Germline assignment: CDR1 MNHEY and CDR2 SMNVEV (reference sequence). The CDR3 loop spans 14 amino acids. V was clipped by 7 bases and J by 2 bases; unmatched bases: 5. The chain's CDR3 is CASKTGSGNQPQHF. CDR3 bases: TGTGCCAGCAAGACAGGGTCGGGCAATCAGCCCCAGCATTTT.

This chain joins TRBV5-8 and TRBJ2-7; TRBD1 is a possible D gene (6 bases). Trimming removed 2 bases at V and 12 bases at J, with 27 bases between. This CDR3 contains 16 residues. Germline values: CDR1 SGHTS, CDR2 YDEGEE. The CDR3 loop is CASSLTNAGTISVGYF. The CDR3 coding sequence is TGTGCCAGCAGCTTAACAAATGCCGGGACAATCTCTGTGGGGTACTTC.

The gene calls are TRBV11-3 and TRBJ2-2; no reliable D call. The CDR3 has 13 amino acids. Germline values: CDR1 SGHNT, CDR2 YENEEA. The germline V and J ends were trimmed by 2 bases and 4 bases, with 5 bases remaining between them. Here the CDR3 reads CASSLFVTGELFF. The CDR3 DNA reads TGTGCCAGCAGCTTATTCGTCACCGGGGAGCTGTTTTTT.

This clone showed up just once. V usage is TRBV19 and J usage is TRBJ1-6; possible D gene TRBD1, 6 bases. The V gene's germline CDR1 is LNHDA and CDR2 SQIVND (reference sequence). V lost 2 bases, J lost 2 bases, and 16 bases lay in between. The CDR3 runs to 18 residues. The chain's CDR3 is CASSIPARGNAYNSPLHF. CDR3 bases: TGTGCCAGTAGTATACCGGCCAGGGGAAACGCCTATAATTCACCCCTCCACTTT.

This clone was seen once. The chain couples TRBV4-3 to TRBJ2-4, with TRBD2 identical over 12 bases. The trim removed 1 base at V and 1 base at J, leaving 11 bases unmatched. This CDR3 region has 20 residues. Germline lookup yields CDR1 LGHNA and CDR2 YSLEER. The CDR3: CASSQGILAGGLGAKNIQYF. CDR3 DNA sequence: TGCGCCAGCAGCCAAGGGATTCTAGCGGGGGGGCTTGGGGCCAAAAACATTCAGTACTTC.

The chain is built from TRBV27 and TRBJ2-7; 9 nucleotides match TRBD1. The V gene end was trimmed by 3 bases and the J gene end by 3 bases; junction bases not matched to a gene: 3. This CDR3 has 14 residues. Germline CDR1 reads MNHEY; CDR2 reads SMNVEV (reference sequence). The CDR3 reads CASSFMTGGYEQYF. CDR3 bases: TGTGCCAGCAGTTTCATGACAGGGGGCTACGAGCAGTACTTC.

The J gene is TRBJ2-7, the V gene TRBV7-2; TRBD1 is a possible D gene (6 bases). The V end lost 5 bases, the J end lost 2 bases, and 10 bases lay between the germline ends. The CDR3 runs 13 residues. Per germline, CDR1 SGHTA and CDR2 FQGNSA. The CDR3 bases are TGTGCCAGCAGCCTACAGGGTCCCTACGAGCAGTACTTC. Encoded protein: CASSLQGPYEQYF.

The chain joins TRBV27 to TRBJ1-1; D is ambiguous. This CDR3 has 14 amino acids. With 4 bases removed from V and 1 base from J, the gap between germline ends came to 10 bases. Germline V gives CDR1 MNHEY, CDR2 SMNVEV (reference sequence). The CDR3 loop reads CASSSHSGNTEAFF. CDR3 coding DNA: TGTGCCAGCAGTTCCCACAGTGGGAACACTGAAGCTTTCTTT.

The CDR3 here is CASSINLYEQYF. For the CDR3, the DNA is TGTGCCAGCAGTATAAATCTTTACGAGCAGTACTTC. The chain carries TRBV28 and TRBJ2-7; D uncertain. This CDR3 has 12 amino acids. Germline lookup yields CDR1 MDHEN and CDR2 SYDVKM. The V end was cut by 5 bases, the J end by 4 bases, with 9 bases between.